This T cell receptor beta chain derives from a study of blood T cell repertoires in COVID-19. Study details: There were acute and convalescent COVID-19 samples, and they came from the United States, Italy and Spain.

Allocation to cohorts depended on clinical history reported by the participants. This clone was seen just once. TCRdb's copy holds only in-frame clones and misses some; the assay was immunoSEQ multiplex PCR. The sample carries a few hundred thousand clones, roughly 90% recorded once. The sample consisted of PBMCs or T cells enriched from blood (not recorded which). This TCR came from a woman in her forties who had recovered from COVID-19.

CDR3 nucleotides: TGTGCCAGCAGCGTAAACCGACTAGCGGGAACCTCTGGGGCCAACGTCCTGACTTTC. Protein: CASSVNRLAGTSGANVLTF. The chain has TRBV9 and TRBJ2-6; 11 nucleotides line up with TRBD2. Germline CDR1 SGDLS, CDR2 YYNGEE. The CDR3 consists of 19 residues. V shed 1 base, J shed 0 bases, and the junction held 6 bases outside the gene matches.